The 7 T cell receptor beta chains below all came from one sample that was sequenced in a study of CD8+CD57+ T cells in acquired aplastic anemia. Before being chosen for sequencing, patients had shown CD8+CD57+ cell expansion by flow cytometry. The study profiled TCR beta VDJ and CDR3 using genomic DNA as template. MiXCR, run by TCRdb on the reads, gives a single entry per CDR3 protein. This table has over 40,000 distinct CDR3 sequences, 60% to 80% appearing once. The source material was sorted CD4+, CD8+, or CD8+CD57+ T cells (not recorded which) from PBMCs. The receptors come from a human donor with aplastic anemia.

The chain has TRBV20-1 and TRBJ2-5; 11 nucleotides agree with TRBD2. Germline trimming cut 6 bases from V and 2 bases from J; bases unmatched to any gene: 14. This CDR3 has 17 residues. Germline CDR1 is DFQATT and CDR2 is SNEGSKA (reference sequence). CDR3: CSATPLTSGGIQETQYF. The CDR3 nucleotides read TGCAGTGCAACCCCCCTCACTAGCGGGGGAATTCAAGAGACCCAGTACTTC.

The chain uses TRBV19 and TRBJ1-5; D is unresolved. The CDR3 consists of 13 residues. CDR1 LNHDA and CDR2 SQIVND come from the germline V gene (reference sequence). V gave up 9 bases and J gave up 5 bases, with 14 bases separating them. CDR3 in DNA: TGTGCCAGCAGGTCGGGGAGCGATCAGCCCCAGCATTTT. It translates to CASRSGSDQPQHF.

In this sample, this clonotype is medium-sized (0.01 to 0.1%). CDR3 sequence (DNA): TGTGCCAGCAGCTTATTTGCCGGGGAATCCTACGAGCAGTACTTC. Translation gives CASSLFAGESYEQYF. The chain recombines TRBV7-2 with TRBJ2-7; D possibly corresponds to TRBD2 (5 bases). The germline V gene encodes CDR1 SGHTA and CDR2 FQGNSA. This CDR3 comprises 15 residues. Between the trimmed V and J ends, which lost 2 bases and 1 base, there was a span of 12 bases.

The chain has TRBV11-1 and TRBJ1-1, with no clear D. Looked up from germline, CDR1 is SGHAT and CDR2 is FQDESV (reference sequence). The CDR3 has 16 amino acids. Trimming took off 4 bases at V and 1 base at J, with 16 bases between the two ends. The CDR3: CASSYPGLGPNTEAFF. For the CDR3, the DNA is TGTGCCAGCAGCTACCCTGGCCTTGGGCCGAACACTGAAGCTTTCTTT.

The genes are TRBV24-1 and TRBJ2-1, with 8 bases that match TRBD1. Germline V lookup: CDR1 KGHDR, CDR2 SFDVKD. The CDR3 has 13 amino acids. Trimming cost V 8 bases and J 10 bases; bases outside gene matches: 9. The CDR3 bases are TGTGCCACCAAGACTGGCGGGGACAGGGAGCAGTTCTTC. Translation gives CATKTGGDREQFF.

This clonotype turned up a few times. This rearrangement joins TRBV6-1 to TRBJ1-3; D uncertain. The length of the CDR3 is 15 residues. Trimming stripped 7 bases from V and 9 bases from J, with 22 bases between. Germline V gives CDR1 MNHNS, CDR2 SASEGT. The CDR3 sequence is CASTQKTFYKGTIYF. The CDR3 region has the DNA TGTGCCAGCACCCAAAAGACGTTCTACAAGGGCACCATATATTTT.

The chain couples TRBV11-2 to TRBJ2-2; D is undetermined. CDR3 length: 16 residues. From germline, CDR1 is SGHAT and CDR2 FQNNGV. Trimming cost V 1 base and J 0 bases, with 9 bases left between them. The CDR3 DNA is TGTGCCAGCAGCTTAGTGGCAAATACGAACACCGGGGAGCTGTTTTTT. Its protein product is CASSLVANTNTGELFF. Combining the CDR3 with reference TRBV11-2 and TRBJ2-2 gives the whole variable domain EAGVAQSPRYKIIEKRQSVAFWCNPISGHATLYWYQQILGQGPKLLIQFQNNGVVDDSQLPKDRFSAERLKGVDSTLKIQPAKLEDSAVYLCASSLVANTNTGELFFGEGSRLTVL.